A selection of T cell receptor beta chains follows, all from one sample in a study of cytomegalovirus exposure and HLA in healthy donors. Clones were sequenced by immunoSEQ multiplex PCR, and TCRdb holds only the in-frame ones, with some missing. The sample has some 210,000 clones; roughly four fifths are singletons. The sequencing input was PBMCs. Receptors originate from a woman aged 25 to 39 in good health and CMV-seropositive. The CDR3 runs from the conserved cysteine through the conserved F or W. D genes are given only for firm matches. The size entry is marked missing in some rows and otherwise reads once, few, many or a size class.

TRBJ1-5 - - TRBV19 TGTGCCACCTCCTCAGGGGAAGGCAATCAGCCCCAGCATTTT CATSSGEGNQPQHF
TRBJ2-3 - TRBD2 TRBV19 TGTGCCAGTAGTATAAGCGGGAGGGATACAGATACGCAGTATTTT CASSISGRDTDTQYF
TRBJ1-1 - - TRBV30 TGTGCCTGGAAAACCCAGGGCGGTACTGAAGCTTTCTTT CAWKTQGGTEAFF
TRBJ1-2 few - TRBV5-1 TGCGCCAGCAGCTTGGAAGCAGGACACTACACCTTC CASSLEAGHYTF
TRBJ1-2 once TRBD1 TRBV14 TGTGCCAGCAGCAATATAGGAGAACAGGGGGTACGCTATGGCTACACCTTC CASSNIGEQGVRYGYTF
TRBJ1-5 - - TRBV28 TGTGCCAGCAAATACGCGGCGGGCAATCAGCCCCAGCATTTT CASKYAAGNQPQHF
TRBJ1-1 few TRBD1 TRBV2 TGTGCCAGCAGTACAGGGGCTGAAGCTTTCTTT CASSTGAEAFF
TRBJ1-6 - TRBD1 TRBV4-2 TGTGCCAGCAGCCCCGGGACAGATAATTCACCCCTCCACTTT CASSPGTDNSPLHF
TRBJ1-4 - TRBD1 TRBV25-1 TGTGCCAGCAGTAAGACAGGGGGTGATTGGGAAAAACTGTTTTTT CASSKTGGDWEKLFF
TRBJ1-2 - TRBD1 TRBV7-3 TGTGCCAGCAGCTTACACAGGGGGGACAATGGCTACACCTTC CASSLHRGDNGYTF
TRBJ1-5 - - TRBV7-2 TGTGCCAGCAGCCCCCCCGGGAATCAGCCCCAGCATTTT CASSPPGNQPQHF
TRBJ1-2 - - TRBV28 TGTGCCAGCAGTTTTCCTGGGGCCCTGAGTTATGGCTACACCTTC CASSFPGALSYGYTF
TRBJ2-7 - - TRBV2 TGTGCCAGTGCTACAGGGTCCTACGAGCAGTACTTC CASATGSYEQYF
TRBJ2-3 - TRBD2 TRBV7-2 TGTGCCAGCACCTCCGGGGGGGCTAGCACAGATACGCAGTATTTT CASTSGGASTDTQYF
TRBJ2-3 - - TRBV6-1 TGTGCCAGCAGGAGACCCGGGCTAGCCACAGATACGCAGTATTTT CASRRPGLATDTQYF
TRBJ1-2 - - TRBV28 TGTGCCAGCAGTTCCCCGTCCTATGGCTACACCTTC CASSSPSYGYTF
TRBJ2-1 - TRBD2 TRBV4-3 TGCGCCAGCAGCCCCGGGGGGGGTAGGTCGTACAATGAGCAGTTCTTC CASSPGGGRSYNEQFF
TRBJ2-3 - TRBD2 TRBV6-4 TGTGCCAGCAGTGTCTTAGCGGGAGAGTCGGATACGCAGTATTTT CASSVLAGESDTQYF
TRBJ2-5 - TRBD2 TRBV7-2 TGTGCCAGCACCGGGACTCATAGCGGGGGAGCAGAGACCCAGTACTTC CASTGTHSGGAETQYF
TRBJ2-7 - - TRBV10-3 TGTGCCATCAGTGAGTCTGAGGAACCCTACGAGCAGTACTTC CAISESEEPYEQYF
TRBJ1-1 few - TRBV5-4 TGTGCCAGCAGCTTGACAGTGAACACTGAAGCTTTCTTT CASSLTVNTEAFF
TRBJ2-1 - TRBD1 TRBV4-1 TGCGCCAGCAGCCCGGGACAGGGCCGCTACAATGAGCAGTTCTTC CASSPGQGRYNEQFF
TRBJ2-7 - - TRBV6-1 TGTGCCAGCAGTGAACGTATTTGGGCCTCAGGGCACGAGCAGTACTTC CASSERIWASGHEQYF
TRBJ1-6 once TRBD1 TRBV30 TGTGCCTGGAGTACGACAGGGGTTGGTTCACCCCTCCACTTT CAWSTTGVGSPLHF
TRBJ1-1 - - TRBV2 TGTGCCAGCAGTGAGGACACAATGAACACTGAAGCTTTCTTT CASSEDTMNTEAFF
TRBJ2-3 - TRBD2 TRBV7-9 TGTGCCAGCAGCCAGACTAGCGGGGGGACAGATACGCAGTATTTT CASSQTSGGTDTQYF
TRBJ1-3 - - TRBV5-6 TGTGCCAGCAGCCGAAGAGTTTCTGGAAACACCATATATTTT CASSRRVSGNTIYF
TRBJ2-3 - - TRBV20-1 TGCAGTGTACATAGCCCAGATACGCAGTATTTT CSVHSPDTQYF
TRBJ2-3 - TRBD2 TRBV6-5 TGTGCCAGCAGTTACTCGCGGGGGACAGATACGCAGTATTTT CASSYSRGTDTQYF
TRBJ2-1 - - TRBV19 TGTGCCAGTAGTAGTGACAGGACTAGGAATGAGCAGTTCTTC CASSSDRTRNEQFF
TRBJ2-1 - TRBD1 TRBV7-9 TGTGCCAGCAGCCCCGGGACAGGGGATGTCAATGAGCAGTTCTTC CASSPGTGDVNEQFF
TRBJ2-2 - - TRBV6-1 TGTGCCAGCAGTGAAGGGCTTAACACCGGGGAGCTGTTTTTT CASSEGLNTGELFF
TRBJ1-2 - - TRBV18 TGTGCCAGCTCACCCAATGACTATGGCTACACCTTC CASSPNDYGYTF
TRBJ2-1 once TRBD2 TRBV25-1 TGTGCCAGCAGTGAACTTAGCGGGGGAAGCTCCTACAATGAGCAGTTCTTC CASSELSGGSSYNEQFF
TRBJ2-2 - - TRBV4-1 TGCGCCAGCAGCCTAGTAAGCACCGGGGAGCTGTTTTTT CASSLVSTGELFF
TRBJ2-7 - - TRBV7-9 TGTGCCAGCACCTACGCTGACTTTAGCTCCTACGAGCAGTACTTC CASTYADFSSYEQYF
TRBJ2-2 - TRBD1 TRBV4-1 TGCGCCAGCAGCCAAGGACAGGGCGTAGGGAACACCGGGGAGCTGTTTTTT CASSQGQGVGNTGELFF
TRBJ2-1 - - TRBV11-2 TGTGCCAGCAGCTTAGGGCTAGCTGAGAATGAGCAGTTCTTC CASSLGLAENEQFF
TRBJ2-1 few TRBD2 TRBV5-1 TGCGCCAGCAGCTTGGTGCGACGGACTAGCGGGGACCACAATGAGCAGTTCTTC CASSLVRRTSGDHNEQFF
TRBJ2-7 - TRBD1 TRBV7-9 TGTGCCAGCAGCTTAGGGGCCGGGACAGGGCCCTACGAGCAGTACTTC CASSLGAGTGPYEQYF
TRBJ2-7 - - TRBV5-6 TGTGCCAGCAGCCTCAGGGGCTACGAGCAGTACTTC CASSLRGYEQYF
TRBJ2-6 - TRBD1 TRBV5-4 TGTGCCAGCAGCTTATTTCTTGGGACAGGGGCTGGGGCCAACGTCCTGACTTTC CASSLFLGTGAGANVLTF
TRBJ2-5 few - TRBV4-3 TGCGCCAGCAGCCAACAGGCGCAAGAGACCCAGTACTTC CASSQQAQETQYF
TRBJ2-1 - - TRBV18 TGTGCCAGCTCACAGTATGAGGAAGGTGAGCAGTTCTTC CASSQYEEGEQFF
TRBJ2-7 - TRBD1 TRBV7-9 TGTGCCAGCAGCCAGAAGCCGGGACAGGGGGCCTACGAGCAGTACTTC CASSQKPGQGAYEQYF
TRBJ2-6 - TRBD1 TRBV10-3 TGTGCCATCCGGGGACAGGGGTCCTCTGGGGCCAACGTCCTGACTTTC CAIRGQGSSGANVLTF
TRBJ1-2 few TRBD1 TRBV7-2 TGTGCCAGCAGCTTAGCCGGACAGGCCGCACGTGGCTATGGCTACACCTTC CASSLAGQAARGYGYTF
TRBJ1-4 few TRBD1 TRBV11-2 TGTGCCAGCAGCTTGGGACAGTTGGTTAATGAAAAACTGTTTTTT CASSLGQLVNEKLFF
TRBJ2-7 once - TRBV25-1 TGTGCCAGCAGCCGAGGGTTATACGAGCAGTACTTC CASSRGLYEQYF
TRBJ1-1 few - TRBV15 TGTGCCACCAGCAGAGAGTTGGGTGGGGCGGCTGAAGCTTTCTTT CATSRELGGAAEAFF
TRBJ1-6 once TRBD1 TRBV6-5 TGTGCCAGCAGTCATGGGACAGGGAAAAATTCACCCCTCCACTTT CASSHGTGKNSPLHF